The sequence of this T cell receptor beta chain was determined in a study of T cell responses to AZD1222 COVID-19 vaccine. Across the whole study: Pooled samples include second doses given at about 4 or 12 weeks. Study-level results: It should be noted that donors were predominantly white British and more often female, and clonal diversity was possibly underestimated. Only a handful of AZD1222 recipients tested seropositive at baseline. Among spike-specific TCRs, nearly half reportedly target unmutated variant regions.

Sequencing used immunoSEQ multiplex PCR; TCRdb keeps in-frame clones, though not all of them. The sample has under 150,000 clones, approximately 91% seen once. With regard to this clone: Its antigen remains unknown.

Trimming took 0 bases from V and 4 from J, leaving 14 bases between them. The CDR3 consists of 16 residues. From germline, CDR1 is SGDLS and CDR2 YYNGEE. The source is an adult in good health. V and J are TRBV9 and TRBJ2-1, with D uncertain. This sample comprised peripheral blood, obtained on day 0 of AZD1222 vaccination. CDR3 DNA: TGTGCCAGCAGCGTAGATCCGTCCTTCCTTTACAATGAGCAGTTCTTC. This gives the protein CASSVDPSFLYNEQFF. Full variable domain (rest looked up from reference TRBV9 and TRBJ2-1): DSGVTQTPKHLITATGQRVTLRCSPRSGDLSVYWYQQSLDQGLQFLIQYYNGEERAKGNILERFSAQQFPDLHSELNLSSLELGDSALYFCASSVDPSFLYNEQFFGPGTRLTVL.